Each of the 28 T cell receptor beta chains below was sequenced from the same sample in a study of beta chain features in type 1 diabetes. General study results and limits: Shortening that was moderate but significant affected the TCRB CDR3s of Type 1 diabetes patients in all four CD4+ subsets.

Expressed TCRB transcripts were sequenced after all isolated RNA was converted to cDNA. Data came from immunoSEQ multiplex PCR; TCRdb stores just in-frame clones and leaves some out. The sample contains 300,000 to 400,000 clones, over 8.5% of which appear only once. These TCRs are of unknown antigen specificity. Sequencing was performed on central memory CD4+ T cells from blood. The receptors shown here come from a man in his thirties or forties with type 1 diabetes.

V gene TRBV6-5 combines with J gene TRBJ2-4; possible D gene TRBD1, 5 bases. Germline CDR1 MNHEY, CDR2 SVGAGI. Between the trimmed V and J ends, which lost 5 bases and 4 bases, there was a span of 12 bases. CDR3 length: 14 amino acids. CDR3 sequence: CASSEDRVKNIQYF. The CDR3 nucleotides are TGTGCCAGCAGTGAAGACAGAGTTAAAAACATTCAGTACTTC.

CDR3 sequence: CASSTGLAPETQYF. DNA of the CDR3: TGCGCCAGCAGCACAGGACTAGCGCCAGAGACCCAGTACTTC. The chain employs TRBV5-1 and TRBJ2-5; 9 nucleotides agree with TRBD2. CDR3 length: 14 amino acids. CDR1 is SGHRS, CDR2 YFSETQ, per germline. V dropped 4 bases and J dropped 4; count of bases not matched to a gene: 5.

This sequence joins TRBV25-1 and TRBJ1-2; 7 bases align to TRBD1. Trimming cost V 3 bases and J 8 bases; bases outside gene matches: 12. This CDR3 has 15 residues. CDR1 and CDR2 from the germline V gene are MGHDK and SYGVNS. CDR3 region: CASSEFNRQGVGYTF. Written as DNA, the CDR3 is TGTGCCAGCAGTGAGTTTAATAGACAGGGTGTAGGCTACACCTTC.

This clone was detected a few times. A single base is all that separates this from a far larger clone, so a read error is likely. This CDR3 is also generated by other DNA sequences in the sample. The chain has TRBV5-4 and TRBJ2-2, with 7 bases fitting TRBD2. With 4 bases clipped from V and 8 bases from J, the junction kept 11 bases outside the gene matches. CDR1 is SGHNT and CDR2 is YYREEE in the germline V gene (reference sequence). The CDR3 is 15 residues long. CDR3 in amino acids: CASSQSGTTWGELFF. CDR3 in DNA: TGTGCCAGCAGCCAATCCGGGACTACCTGGGGGGAGCTGTTTTTT. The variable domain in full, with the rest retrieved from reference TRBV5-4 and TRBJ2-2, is ETGVTQSPTHLIKTRGQQVTLRCSSQSGHNTVSWYQQALGQGPQFIFQYYREEENGRGNFPPRFSGLQFPNYSSELNVNALELDDSALYLCASSQSGTTWGELFFGEGSRLTVL.

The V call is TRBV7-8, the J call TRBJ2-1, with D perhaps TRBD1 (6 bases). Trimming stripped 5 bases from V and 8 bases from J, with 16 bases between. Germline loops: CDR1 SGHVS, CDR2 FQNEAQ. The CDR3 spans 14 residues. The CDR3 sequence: CASSRTGIWDEQFF. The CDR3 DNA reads TGTGCCAGCAGCCGCACAGGGATTTGGGATGAGCAGTTCTTC.

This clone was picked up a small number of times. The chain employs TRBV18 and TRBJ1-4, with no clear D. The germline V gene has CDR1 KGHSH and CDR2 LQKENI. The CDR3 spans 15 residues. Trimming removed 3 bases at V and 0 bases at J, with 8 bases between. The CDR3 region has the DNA TGTGCCAGCTCACCCTACAGTGCAACTAATGAAAAACTGTTTTTT. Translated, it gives CASSPYSATNEKLFF.

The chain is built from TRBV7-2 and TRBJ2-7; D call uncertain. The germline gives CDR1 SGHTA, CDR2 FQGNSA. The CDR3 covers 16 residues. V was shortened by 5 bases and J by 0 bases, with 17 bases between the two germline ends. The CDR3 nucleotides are TGTGCCAGCAGCGCAGACCAGGACCTTAGCTCCTACGAGCAGTACTTC. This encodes CASSADQDLSSYEQYF.

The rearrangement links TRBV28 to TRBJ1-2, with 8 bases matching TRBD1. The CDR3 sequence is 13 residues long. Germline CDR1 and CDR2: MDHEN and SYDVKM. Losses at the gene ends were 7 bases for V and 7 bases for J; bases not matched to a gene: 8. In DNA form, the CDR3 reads TGTGCCAGCACCAAGGGCCAGGGGGCTGGCTACACCTTC. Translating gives CASTKGQGAGYTF.

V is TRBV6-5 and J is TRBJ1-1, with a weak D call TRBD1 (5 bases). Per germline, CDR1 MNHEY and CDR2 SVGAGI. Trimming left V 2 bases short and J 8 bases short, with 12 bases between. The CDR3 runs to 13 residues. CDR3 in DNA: TGTGCCAGCAGTTACGGACCGGCAGGGGAAGCTTTCTTT. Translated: CASSYGPAGEAFF.

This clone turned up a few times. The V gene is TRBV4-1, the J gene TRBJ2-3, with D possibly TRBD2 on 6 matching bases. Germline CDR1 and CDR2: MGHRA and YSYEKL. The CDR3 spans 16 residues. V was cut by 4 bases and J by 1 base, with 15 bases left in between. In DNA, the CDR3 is TGCGCCAGCAGCCTCGAAGCGGGTTCTGGCACAGATACGCAGTATTTT. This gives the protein CASSLEAGSGTDTQYF.

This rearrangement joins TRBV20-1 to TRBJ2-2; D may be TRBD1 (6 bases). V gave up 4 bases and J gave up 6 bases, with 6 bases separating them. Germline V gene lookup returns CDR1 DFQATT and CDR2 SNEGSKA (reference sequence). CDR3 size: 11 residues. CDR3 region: CSAKGAGELFF. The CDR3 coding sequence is TGCAGTGCTAAGGGGGCCGGGGAGCTGTTTTTT.

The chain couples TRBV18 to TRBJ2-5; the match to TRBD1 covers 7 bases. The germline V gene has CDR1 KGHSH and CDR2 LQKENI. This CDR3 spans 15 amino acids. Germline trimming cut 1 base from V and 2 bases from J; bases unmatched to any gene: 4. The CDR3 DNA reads TGTGCCAGCTCACCACGGGGGACAGATCAAGAGACCCAGTACTTC. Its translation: CASSPRGTDQETQYF.

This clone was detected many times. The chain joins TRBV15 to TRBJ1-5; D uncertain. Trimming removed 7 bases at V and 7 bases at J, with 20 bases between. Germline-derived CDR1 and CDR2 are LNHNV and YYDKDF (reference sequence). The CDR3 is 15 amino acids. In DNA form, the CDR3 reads TGTGCCACCACCGACCTTAAGGGCTTGCAGCAGCCCCAGCATTTT. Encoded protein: CATTDLKGLQQPQHF.

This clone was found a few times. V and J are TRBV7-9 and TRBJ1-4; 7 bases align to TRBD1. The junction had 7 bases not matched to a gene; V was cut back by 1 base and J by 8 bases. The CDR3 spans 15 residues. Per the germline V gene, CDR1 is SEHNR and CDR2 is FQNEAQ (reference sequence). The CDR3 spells CASSLGDSDSEKLFF. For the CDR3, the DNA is TGTGCCAGCAGCTTAGGGGACAGTGACTCCGAAAAACTGTTTTTT.

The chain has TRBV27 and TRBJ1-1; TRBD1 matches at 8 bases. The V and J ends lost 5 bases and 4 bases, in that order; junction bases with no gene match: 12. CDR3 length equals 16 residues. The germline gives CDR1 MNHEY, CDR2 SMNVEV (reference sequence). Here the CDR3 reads CASSPLDRARGTEAFF. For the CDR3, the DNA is TGTGCCAGCAGTCCCCTGGACAGGGCCCGGGGCACTGAAGCTTTCTTT.

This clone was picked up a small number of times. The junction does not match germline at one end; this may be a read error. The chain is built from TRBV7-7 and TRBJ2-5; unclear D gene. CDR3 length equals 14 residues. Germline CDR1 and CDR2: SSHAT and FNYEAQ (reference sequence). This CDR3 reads CASSLDGLGKTQYF. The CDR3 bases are TGTGCTAGCAGCTTAGACGGTCTTGGAAAGACCCAGTACTTC. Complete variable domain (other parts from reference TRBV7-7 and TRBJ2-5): GAGVSQSPRYKVTKRGQDVTLRCDPISSHATLYWYQQALGQGPEFLTYFNYEAQPDKSGLPSDRFSAERPEGSISTLTIQRTEQRDSAMYRCASSLDGLGKTQYFGPGTRLLVL.

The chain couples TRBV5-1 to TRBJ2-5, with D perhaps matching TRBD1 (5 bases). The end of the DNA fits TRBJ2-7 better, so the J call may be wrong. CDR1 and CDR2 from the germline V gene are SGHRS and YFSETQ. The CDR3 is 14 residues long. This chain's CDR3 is CASSLMSGNGEQYF. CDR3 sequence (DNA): TGCGCCAGCAGCTTGATGTCAGGGAATGGCGAGCAGTACTTC.

As DNA, the CDR3 is TGTGCCAGCAGTTTCCGATCGGGGACAGGGGATGGTGTCGGCGGGGAGCTGTTTTTT. Translation: CASSFRSGTGDGVGGELFF. The chain carries TRBV28 and TRBJ2-2; 10 bases are shared with TRBD1. Per the germline V gene, CDR1 is MDHEN and CDR2 is SYDVKM. This CDR3 has 19 amino acids. Trimming at V came to 3 bases and at J to 7 bases, leaving 17 bases not matched to a gene.

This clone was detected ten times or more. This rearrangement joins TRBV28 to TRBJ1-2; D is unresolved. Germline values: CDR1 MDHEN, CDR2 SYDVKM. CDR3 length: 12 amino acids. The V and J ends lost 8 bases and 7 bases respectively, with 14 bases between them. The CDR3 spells CASESTRGGYTF. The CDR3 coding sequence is TGTGCCAGCGAATCTACCAGAGGTGGCTACACCTTC.

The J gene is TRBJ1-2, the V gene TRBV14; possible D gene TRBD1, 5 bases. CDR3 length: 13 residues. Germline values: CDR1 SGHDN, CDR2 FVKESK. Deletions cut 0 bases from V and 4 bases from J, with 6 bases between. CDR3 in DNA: TGTGCCAGCAGCCAAGACAGGGCCTATGGCTACACCTTC. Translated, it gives CASSQDRAYGYTF.

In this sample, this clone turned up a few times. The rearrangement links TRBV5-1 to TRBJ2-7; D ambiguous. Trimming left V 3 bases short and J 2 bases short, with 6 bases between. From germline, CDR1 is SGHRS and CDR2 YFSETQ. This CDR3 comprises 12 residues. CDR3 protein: CASSSQPYEQYF. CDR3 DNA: TGCGCCAGCAGCTCGCAGCCCTACGAGCAGTACTTC.

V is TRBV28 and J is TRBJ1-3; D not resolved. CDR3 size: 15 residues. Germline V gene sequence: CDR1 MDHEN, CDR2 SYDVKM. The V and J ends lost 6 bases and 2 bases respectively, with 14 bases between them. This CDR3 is CASRPGVEAGNTIYF. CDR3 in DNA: TGTGCCAGCAGGCCCGGGGTTGAGGCTGGAAACACCATATATTTT.

The CDR3 DNA reads TGTGCCAGCAGCTACGACAGGGATGAAAAACTGTTTTTT. Residues: CASSYDRDEKLFF. The rearrangement uses TRBV6-6 and TRBJ1-4; 7 bases map to TRBD1. The V and J ends lost 6 bases and 6 bases, in that order; junction bases with no gene match: 4. Germline assignment: CDR1 MNHNY and CDR2 SVGAGI (reference sequence). The CDR3 runs 13 residues.

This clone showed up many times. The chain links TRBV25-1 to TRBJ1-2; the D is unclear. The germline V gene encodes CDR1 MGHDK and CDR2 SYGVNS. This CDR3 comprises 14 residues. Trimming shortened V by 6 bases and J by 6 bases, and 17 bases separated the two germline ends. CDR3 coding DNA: TGTGCCAGCAGCCACCCCCAACGGGCAGATGGCTACACCTTC. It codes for CASSHPQRADGYTF.

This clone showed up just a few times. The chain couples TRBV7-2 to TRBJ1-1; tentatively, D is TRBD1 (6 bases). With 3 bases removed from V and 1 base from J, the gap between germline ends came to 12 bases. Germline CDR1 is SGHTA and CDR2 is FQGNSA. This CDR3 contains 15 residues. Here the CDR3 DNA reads TGTGCCAGCAGCTTGGGATTGGGACAGAACACTGAAGCTTTCTTT. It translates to CASSLGLGQNTEAFF. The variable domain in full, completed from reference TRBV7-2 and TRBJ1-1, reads GAGVSQSPSNKVTEKGKDVELRCDPISGHTALYWYRQSLGQGLEFLIYFQGNSAPDKSGLPSDRFSAERTGGSVSTLTIQRTQQEDSAVYLCASSLGLGQNTEAFFGQGTRLTVV.

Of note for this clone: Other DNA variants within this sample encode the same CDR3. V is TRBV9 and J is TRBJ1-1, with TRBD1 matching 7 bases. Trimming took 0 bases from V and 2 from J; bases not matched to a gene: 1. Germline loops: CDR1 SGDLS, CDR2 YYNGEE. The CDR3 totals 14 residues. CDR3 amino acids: CASSVGQGNTEAFF. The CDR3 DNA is TGTGCCAGCAGCGTAGGACAGGGTAACACTGAAGCTTTCTTT. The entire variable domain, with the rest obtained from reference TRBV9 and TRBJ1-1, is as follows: DSGVTQTPKHLITATGQRVTLRCSPRSGDLSVYWYQQSLDQGLQFLIQYYNGEERAKGNILERFSAQQFPDLHSELNLSSLELGDSALYFCASSVGQGNTEAFFGQGTRLTVV.

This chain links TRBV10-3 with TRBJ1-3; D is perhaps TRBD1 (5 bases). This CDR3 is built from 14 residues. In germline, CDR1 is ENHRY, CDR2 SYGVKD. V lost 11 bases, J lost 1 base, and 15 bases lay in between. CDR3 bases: TGTGCCGGATCTTTAGGGGCTTCTGGAAACACCATATATTTT. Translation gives CAGSLGASGNTIYF.

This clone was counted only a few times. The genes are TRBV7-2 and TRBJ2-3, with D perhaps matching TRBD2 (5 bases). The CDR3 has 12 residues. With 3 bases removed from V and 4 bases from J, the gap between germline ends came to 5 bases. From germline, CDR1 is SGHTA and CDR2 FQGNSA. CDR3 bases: TGTGCCAGCAGCTTGAGGGCAGATACGCAGTATTTT. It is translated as CASSLRADTQYF.